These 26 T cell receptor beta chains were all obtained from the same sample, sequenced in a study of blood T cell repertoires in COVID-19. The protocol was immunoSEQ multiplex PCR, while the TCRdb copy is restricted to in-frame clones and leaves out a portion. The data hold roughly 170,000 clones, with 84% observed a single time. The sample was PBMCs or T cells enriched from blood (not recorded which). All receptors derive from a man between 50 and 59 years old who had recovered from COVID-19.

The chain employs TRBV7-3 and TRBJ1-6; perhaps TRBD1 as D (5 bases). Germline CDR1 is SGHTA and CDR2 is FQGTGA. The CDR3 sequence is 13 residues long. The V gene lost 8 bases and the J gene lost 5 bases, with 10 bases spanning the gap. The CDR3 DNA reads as TGTGCCAGCGGGGAGGGACATAATTCACCCCTCCACTTT. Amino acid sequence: CASGEGHNSPLHF.

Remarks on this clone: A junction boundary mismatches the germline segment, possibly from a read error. CDR3 amino acids: CATSDLRSSGPGGSRGETVF. The CDR3 DNA reads as TGTGCCACCAGTGATTTGCGATCGTCCGGCCCAGGAGGGTCACGGGGGGAAACTGTTTTT. The gene calls are TRBV24-1 and TRBJ1-4; D perhaps matches TRBD1 (5 bases). This CDR3 is built from 20 residues. Per the germline V gene, CDR1 is KGHDR and CDR2 is SFDVKD.

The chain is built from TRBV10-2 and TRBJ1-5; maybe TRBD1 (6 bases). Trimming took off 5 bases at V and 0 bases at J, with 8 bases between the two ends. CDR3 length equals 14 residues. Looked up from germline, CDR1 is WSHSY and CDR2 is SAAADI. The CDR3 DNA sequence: TGCGCCAGCAGTACACAGGGTAGCAATCAGCCCCAGCATTTT. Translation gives CASSTQGSNQPQHF.

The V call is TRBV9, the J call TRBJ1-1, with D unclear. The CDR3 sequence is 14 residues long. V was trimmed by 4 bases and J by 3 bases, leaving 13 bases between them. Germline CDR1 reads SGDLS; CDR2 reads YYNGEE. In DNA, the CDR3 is TGTGCCAGCAGCACGTTGGGCGGGTACACTGAAGCTTTCTTT. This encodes CASSTLGGYTEAFF.

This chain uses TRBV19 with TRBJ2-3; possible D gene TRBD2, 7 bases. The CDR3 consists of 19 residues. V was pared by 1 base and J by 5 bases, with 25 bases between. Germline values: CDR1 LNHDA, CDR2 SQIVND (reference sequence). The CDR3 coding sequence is TGTGCCAGTAGTATAGGATCCGGGACTACCACCTGGGGGCTAGATACGCAGTATTTT. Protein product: CASSIGSGTTTWGLDTQYF.

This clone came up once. In nucleotides, the CDR3 is TGTGCCAGCAGCTTTACAGGGGATAGCGGCTACACCTTC. Encoded protein: CASSFTGDSGYTF. This sequence joins TRBV6-5 and TRBJ1-2; 7 nucleotides align to TRBD1. With V trimmed by 6 bases and J by 8 bases, 9 bases remained unmatched. Germline V CDR1 and CDR2: MNHEY, SVGAGI. The CDR3 covers 13 residues.

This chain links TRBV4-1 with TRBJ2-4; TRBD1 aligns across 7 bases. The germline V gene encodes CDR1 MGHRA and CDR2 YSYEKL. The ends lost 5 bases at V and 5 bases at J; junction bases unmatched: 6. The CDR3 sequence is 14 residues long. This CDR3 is CASSYDRVENIQYF. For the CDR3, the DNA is TGCGCCAGCAGCTACGACAGGGTCGAAAACATTCAGTACTTC.

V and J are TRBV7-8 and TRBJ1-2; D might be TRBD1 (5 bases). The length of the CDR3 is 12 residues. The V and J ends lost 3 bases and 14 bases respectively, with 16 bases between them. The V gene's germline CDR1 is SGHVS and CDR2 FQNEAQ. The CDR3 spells CASSFDRGVWTF. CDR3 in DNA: TGTGCCAGCAGCTTCGACCGGGGGGTTTGGACCTTC.

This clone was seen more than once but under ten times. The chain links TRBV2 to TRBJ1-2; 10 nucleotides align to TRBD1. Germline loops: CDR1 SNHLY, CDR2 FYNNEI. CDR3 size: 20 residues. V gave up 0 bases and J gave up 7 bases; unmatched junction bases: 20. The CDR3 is CASSEAVGWRQGAAWGGYTF. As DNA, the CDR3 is TGTGCCAGCAGTGAAGCGGTGGGGTGGAGACAGGGGGCCGCATGGGGTGGCTACACCTTC. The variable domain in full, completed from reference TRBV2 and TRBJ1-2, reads EPEVTQTPSHQVTQMGQEVILRCVPISNHLYFYWYRQILGQKVEFLVSFYNNEISEKSEIFDDQFSVERPDGSNFTLKIRSTKLEDSAMYFCASSEAVGWRQGAAWGGYTFGSGTRLTVV.

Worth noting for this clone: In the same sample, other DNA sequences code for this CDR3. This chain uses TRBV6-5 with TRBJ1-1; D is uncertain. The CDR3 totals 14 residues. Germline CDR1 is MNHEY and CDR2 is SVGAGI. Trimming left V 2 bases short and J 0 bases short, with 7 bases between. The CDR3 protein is CASSYGGLNTEAFF. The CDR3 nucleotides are TGTGCCAGCAGTTACGGCGGCTTGAACACTGAAGCTTTCTTT.

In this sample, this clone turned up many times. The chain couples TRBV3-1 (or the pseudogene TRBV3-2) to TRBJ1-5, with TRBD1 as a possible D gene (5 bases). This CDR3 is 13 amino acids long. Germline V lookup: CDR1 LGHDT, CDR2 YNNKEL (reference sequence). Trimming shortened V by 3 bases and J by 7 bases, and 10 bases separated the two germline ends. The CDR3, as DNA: TGTGCCAGCAGCCAGGGGGGTGGACAGCCCCAGCATTTT. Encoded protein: CASSQGGGQPQHF.

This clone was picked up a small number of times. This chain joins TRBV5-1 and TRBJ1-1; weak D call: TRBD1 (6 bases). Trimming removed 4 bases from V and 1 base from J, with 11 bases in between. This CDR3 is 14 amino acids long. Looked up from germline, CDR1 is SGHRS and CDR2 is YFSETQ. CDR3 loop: CASSPDSPNTEAFF. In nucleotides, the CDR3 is TGCGCCAGCAGCCCGGACAGTCCGAACACTGAAGCTTTCTTT.

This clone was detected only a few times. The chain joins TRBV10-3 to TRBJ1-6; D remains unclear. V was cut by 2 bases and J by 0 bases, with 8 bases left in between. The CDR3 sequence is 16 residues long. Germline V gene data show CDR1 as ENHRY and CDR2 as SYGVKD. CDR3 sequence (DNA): TGTGCCATCAGTGAGGGCGGCGGCTCCTATAATTCACCCCTCCACTTT. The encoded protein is CAISEGGGSYNSPLHF.

CDR3 region: CASSQDVQSYGYTF. CDR3 nucleotides: TGTGCCAGCAGCCAAGACGTACAGAGCTATGGCTACACCTTC. The gene calls are TRBV3-1 (or the pseudogene TRBV3-2) and TRBJ1-2; no clear D gene. The CDR3 covers 14 residues. CDR1 and CDR2 (germline): LGHDT, YNNKEL (reference sequence). Trimming left V 0 bases short and J 4 bases short, with 9 bases between.

CDR3 loop: CSAEQGDGYTF. As DNA, the CDR3 is TGCAGTGCTGAACAGGGGGATGGCTACACCTTC. V gene TRBV20-1 combines with J gene TRBJ1-2; TRBD1 aligns across 8 bases. Trimming at V came to 5 bases and at J to 6 bases, leaving 2 bases not matched to a gene. CDR1 is DFQATT, CDR2 SNEGSKA, per germline (reference sequence). The CDR3 has 11 residues.

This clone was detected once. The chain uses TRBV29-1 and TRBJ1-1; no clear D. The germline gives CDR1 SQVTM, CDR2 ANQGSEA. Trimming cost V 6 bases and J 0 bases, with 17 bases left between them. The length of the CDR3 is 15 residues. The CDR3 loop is CSVADGAQMNTEAFF. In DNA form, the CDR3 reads TGCAGCGTCGCCGATGGAGCGCAGATGAACACTGAAGCTTTCTTT.

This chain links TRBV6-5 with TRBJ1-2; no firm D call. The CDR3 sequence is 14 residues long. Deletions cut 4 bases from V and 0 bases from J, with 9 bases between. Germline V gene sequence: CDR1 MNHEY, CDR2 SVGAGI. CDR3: CASSWARTNYGYTF. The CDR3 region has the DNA TGTGCCAGCAGTTGGGCAAGGACTAACTATGGCTACACCTTC.

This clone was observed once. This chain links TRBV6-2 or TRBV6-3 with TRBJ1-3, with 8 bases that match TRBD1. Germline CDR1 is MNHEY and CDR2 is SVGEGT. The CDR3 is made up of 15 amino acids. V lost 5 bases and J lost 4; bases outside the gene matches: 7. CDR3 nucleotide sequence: TGTGCCAGCAGTCCGGACAGGGAAGCAGGAAACACCATATATTTT. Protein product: CASSPDREAGNTIYF.

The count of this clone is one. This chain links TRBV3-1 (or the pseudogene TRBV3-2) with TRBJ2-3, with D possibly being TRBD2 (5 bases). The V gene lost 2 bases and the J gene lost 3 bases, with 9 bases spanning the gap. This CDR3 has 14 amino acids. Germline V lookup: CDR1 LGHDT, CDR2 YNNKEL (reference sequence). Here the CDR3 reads CASSQRSETDTQYF. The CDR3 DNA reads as TGTGCCAGCAGCCAACGTAGCGAAACAGATACGCAGTATTTT.

CDR3 nucleotide sequence: TGTGCCAGCACCCTGGGACAGAAGTATGGCTACACCTTC. It specifies CASTLGQKYGYTF. J is TRBJ1-2 and V is TRBV28; TRBD1 agrees at 7 bases. The germline V gene has CDR1 MDHEN and CDR2 SYDVKM. The J segment lost 5 bases and the V segment lost 7 bases, leaving 7 bases of the junction unmatched. The CDR3 sequence is 13 residues long.

The CDR3 bases are TGTGCCAGCACAGGCTCGAGCAATCAGCCCCAGCATTTT. Translation gives CASTGSSNQPQHF. This chain uses TRBV12-3 or TRBV12-4 with TRBJ1-5; D is ambiguous. Trimming shortened V by 7 bases and J by 1 base, and 8 bases separated the two germline ends. The CDR3 length is 13 residues.

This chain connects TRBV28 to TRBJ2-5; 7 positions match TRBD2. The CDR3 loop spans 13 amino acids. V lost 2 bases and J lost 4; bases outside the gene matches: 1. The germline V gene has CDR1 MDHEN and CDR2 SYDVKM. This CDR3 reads CASSLGGGETQYF. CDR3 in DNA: TGTGCCAGCAGTTTAGGGGGGGGAGAGACCCAGTACTTC.

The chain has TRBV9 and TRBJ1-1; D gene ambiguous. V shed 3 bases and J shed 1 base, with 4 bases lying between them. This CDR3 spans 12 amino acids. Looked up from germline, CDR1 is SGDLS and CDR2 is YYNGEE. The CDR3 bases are TGTGCCAGCAGCGGCGGGAACACTGAAGCTTTCTTT. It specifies CASSGGNTEAFF. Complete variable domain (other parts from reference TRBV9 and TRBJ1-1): DSGVTQTPKHLITATGQRVTLRCSPRSGDLSVYWYQQSLDQGLQFLIQYYNGEERAKGNILERFSAQQFPDLHSELNLSSLELGDSALYFCASSGGNTEAFFGQGTRLTVV.

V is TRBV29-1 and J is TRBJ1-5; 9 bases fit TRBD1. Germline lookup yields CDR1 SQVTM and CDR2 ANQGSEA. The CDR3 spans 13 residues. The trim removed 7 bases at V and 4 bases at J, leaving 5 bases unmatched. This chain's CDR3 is CSAGQGQNQPQHF. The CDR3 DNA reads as TGCAGCGCAGGACAGGGGCAAAATCAGCCCCAGCATTTT.

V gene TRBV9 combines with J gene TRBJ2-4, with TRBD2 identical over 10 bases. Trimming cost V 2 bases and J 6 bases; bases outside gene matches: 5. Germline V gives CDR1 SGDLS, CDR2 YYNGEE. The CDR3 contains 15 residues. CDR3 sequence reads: CASSVSGGEGNIQYF. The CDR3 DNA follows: TGTGCCAGCAGCGTCAGCGGGGGGGAGGGAAACATTCAGTACTTC.

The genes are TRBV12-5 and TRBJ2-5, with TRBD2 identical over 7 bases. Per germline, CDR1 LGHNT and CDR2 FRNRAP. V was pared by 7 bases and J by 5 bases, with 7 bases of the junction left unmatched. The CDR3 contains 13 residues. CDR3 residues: CASAPGGSETQYF. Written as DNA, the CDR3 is TGTGCTAGTGCCCCGGGGGGTTCGGAGACCCAGTACTTC. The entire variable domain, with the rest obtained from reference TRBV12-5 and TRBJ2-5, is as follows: DARVTQTPRHKVTEMGQEVTMRCQPILGHNTVFWYRQTMMQGLELLAYFRNRAPLDDSGMPKDRFSAEMPDATLATLKIQPSEPRDSAVYFCASAPGGSETQYFGPGTRLLVL.